This record concerns one TCR beta chain sequence. In its sample, this clonotype was seen many times. Its target antigen remains unknown. The sample holds no much larger clone one base away, and base qualities are not on file. This record comes from a study of neurological immune-mediated disorders (dated by TCRdb to the late 2010s). Background on the whole study: Using UMI-based sequencing, the study compared peripheral blood TCR-beta repertoires from patients with HTLV-I-associated myelopathy (HAM/TSP), patients with multiple sclerosis, and healthy controls. The 106 TCR-beta libraries included longitudinal samples, technical triplicates and paired sorted CD4+ and CD8+ T-cell subsets alongside PBMC samples. The cohort comprised roughly 69 subjects: some 14 HAM/TSP patients, some 34 multiple sclerosis patients and about 20 healthy controls.

cDNA synthesis used template-switch 5'RACE with a primer carrying a 10-nucleotide random unique molecular identifier tagging each TCR transcript. Over 160 million TCR-beta sequences, covering 15-18 subjects, were produced in each sequencing run. Total RNA was extracted with the RNeasy kit. The KAPA Real-time Library Amplification kit was used to amplify TCR-beta VDJ regions with primers targeting the TCR constant region and the 5'RACE anchor. Sample indexes and Illumina adaptors were added in a first PCR, after which library yield was increased in a second PCR. The roughly 650 bp TCR product was size-selected on a 2% E-gel SizeSelection system after Ampure bead purification. Before pooling, library quality was checked on a Bioanalyzer, concentration was measured with Qubit, and libraries were quantified with the Kapa Library Quantification kit. An Illumina HiSeq 2500 was used to sequence the libraries paired-end at 2 x 150 bp. To increase sequence diversity, roughly 25-31% phiX was spiked into each library pool. In the original analysis: The quality-filtered reads were processed with the UMI-based MiGEC pipeline, whose error correction step removed more than 85% of the raw TCR sequences. VDJ genes were aligned to IMGT germline references, and clonotypes were defined by unique CDR3 amino acid sequence plus V-J genes. Clonal expansion, Shannon diversity and CDR3 relatedness (CalcPairwiseDistances, ClusterSamples) were evaluated with VDJtools, and phylogenetic trees were built with CLCbio workbench. A clone was classed as expanded if it had 8 or more unique UMIs, a cutoff based on coefficient-of-variation modelling across technical triplicates. Through fastp at Q25 and MiXCR, TCRdb rebuilt clones from the public reads, retaining in-frame beta chains. A single entry per CDR3 protein holds the most common genes and DNA from its merged rows. The V and J calls were determined by TCRdb, not by the authors. Here the sample has roughly 14,000 distinct CDR3 sequences; 6% to 8% occur a single time. The ten biggest clones cover approximately 24% of the sample.

The healthy controls were volunteers from blood banks in Maryland, USA. For sorted-subset TCR libraries, some 950,000 sorted CD4+ or CD8+ T cells were used. Peripheral blood was subjected to Ficoll-Hypaque density gradient centrifugation to isolate PBMCs, which were then cryopreserved in liquid nitrogen. Paired sorted CD4+ and CD8+ subsets came from healthy controls, HAM/TSP patients and MS patients. Results the study describes overall, beyond this receptor: TCR clonal expansion was highest in HAM/TSP patients and lowest in MS patients, with MS patients falling below even healthy controls. Across subjects, expanded clones never shared an identical CDR3 amino acid sequence, which suggests that the TCR-beta repertoires in every group were private.

The sample comprised CD8+ T cells from blood. The receptor's source is a woman aged 40 to 50 in good health.

The bases are TGTGCCAGCAGCTTGGAGCAGGGGTTCCCCGATACGCAGTATTTT. This translates into CASSLEQGFPDTQYF. The chain is made from TRBV5-6 and TRBJ2-3; a tentative D match to TRBD1 spans 6 bases. Trimming at the junction amounts to 0 bases on V and 6 bases on J, and the germline ends lie 14 bases apart. CDR1 and CDR2, looked up from the germline V gene, are SGHDT and YYEEEE. From its cysteine to its phenylalanine, the CDR3 spans 15 amino acids. The entry retains the CDR3 DNA only, 45 bases that are in frame from base 1. Here the CDR3 is joined to the reference TRBV5-6 and TRBJ2-3 genes, and the full variable domain is: DAGVTQSPTHLIKTRGQQVTLRCSPKSGHDTVSWYQQALGQGPQFIFQYYEEEERQRGNFPDRFSGHQFPNYSSELNVNALLLGDSALYLCASSLEQGFPDTQYFGPGTRLTVL.